This paragraph reports one T cell receptor (beta chain). This clonotype was counted between two and nine times. Its antigen is not yet known. Base quality data are lacking; no much larger clone is found one base away. This sample is part of a study of vaccination and CD4 T cells after COVID-19 (dated by TCRdb to between 2020 and 2023). At the level of the whole study: SARS-CoV-2 positivity had been established in the convalescent patients by nasal swab PCR, and mild disease was recorded in several of these patients and severe disease in one. Post-vaccine blood samples were collected a median of around 2.5 months after the second vaccine dose, ranging from about 12 to 250 days. Control cultures used a CEFX viral epitope pool as positive control, an HIV-1 Nef peptide pool as negative control, or no peptide. The spike-specific CD4+ TCR repertoire was compared before and after mRNA vaccination in over 9 COVID-19 convalescent patients and a few infection-naive healthy vaccine recipients. Two doses of either the Pfizer-BioNTech BNT162b2 vaccine (n=8) or the Moderna mRNA-1273 vaccine (n=2) were administered to participants. Overlapping spike peptide pools from SARS-CoV-2 and from the common cold coronaviruses HCoV-NL63, HCoV-OC43 and HCoV-229E were used as culture stimuli. For a few convalescent patients, samples were collected at an early post-vaccination timepoint (day 14) as well as at a late post-vaccination timepoint (days 161 to 241). Post-COVID blood samples were collected from convalescent patients a median of around 100 days after diagnosis, with a range of roughly 35 to 180 days. The convalescent cohort included six males and four females, with two Hispanic individuals, seven Caucasians, two Asians and one multiracial person.

Library prep was done by PCR. DNA from cultured CD4+ T cells underwent TCR sequencing with the Oncomine TCR Beta short-read assay at the Johns Hopkins FTIC core. The QIAamp micro DNA kit was used to extract genomic DNA from the cultured CD4+ T cells. Oncomine TCR Beta libraries from cultured CD4+ T cells were pooled using unique dual indexes and sequenced on an Illumina iSeq 100. The authors' analysis ran thus. Non-productive sequences were filtered out, and CDR3s that did not start with C, did not end with F or W, or were shorter than 7 amino acids were discarded. Antigen-specific clonotypes were identified with the MANAFEST web application by comparing peptide-stimulated wells with reference and other culture wells. An FDR below 0.05, an odds ratio above 5, and a productive frequency above 0.1% in at least two of three replicate wells were required for clones to be considered positive. A clonotype was classed as cross-reactive if the clonotype showed significant expansion both in SARS-CoV-2 spike wells and in at least one common cold coronavirus spike condition. Similarity between CDR3 sequences was evaluated in R version 3.6.1 using Levenshtein distances (stringdist) and unrooted phylogenetic trees (ape). The public sequencing data were trimmed at Q25 with fastp and processed into clonotypes with MiXCR by TCRdb, which kept only in-frame beta chains. Each entry is one CDR3 protein sequence, shown with its most common DNA and genes. TCRdb's processing, not the authors', yielded these V and J calls. The sample yields more than 15,000 distinct CDR3 sequences; more than 45% were counted once. Roughly 21% of the sample rests with the top ten.

The meaning of the sample's time point label: late sampling 161 to 241 days after vaccination in three convalescent patients. Sample treatment or condition, as interpreted from the label and publication: approximately nine-day PBMC culture with coronavirus spike peptide pools or control peptides (ViraFEST assay). The ViraFEST assay, used in the study, expanded antigen-specific T cells with peptide pools and then identified the expanded clonotypes through TCR sequencing. Positive SARS-CoV-2 PCR tests in the convalescent patients dated from March to December 2020, before Alpha, Beta and Delta variants emerged in the United States. Each well held around 2.1 million PBMCs cultured with about 9.8 ug/ml peptide pools in IMDM containing around 5% human AB serum and 7.5 to 10 IU/ml IL-2. Half of the culture medium was replaced with fresh IL-2-containing medium on days 3 and 7. After about 11 days of culture, CD4+ T cells were isolated by negative selection using the EasySep CD4+ T cell isolation kit. Ficoll-Paque Plus gradient centrifugation was used to isolate PBMCs from whole blood, and the isolated PBMCs were then either used fresh or cryopreserved at -140C. Culture conditions were generally each tested in triplicate wells.

Overall study results and their limits: Relatively few convalescent patients were included in the study, and early timepoints after natural infection were not analyzed. In convalescent patients, nearly all vaccine-specific clones (304 of 307) were found to be mono-reactive for SARS-CoV-2 spike rather than cross-reactive with common cold coronaviruses. The median number of SARS-CoV-2-reactive clonotypes rose from 20 to 25 after infection to roughly 38 after vaccination, but the change was not significant. Among convalescent patients, a median roughly 90% of the SARS-CoV-2-reactive clones seen after vaccination appeared only after vaccination, which suggests priming specific to the vaccine.

The sample in question was CD4+ T cells from blood, cultured in vitro, obtained about 7 months after SARS-CoV-2 vaccination. The sequence derives from a human donor who had recovered from COVID-19.

The nucleotides read TGCAGTGCTAGCAGGAGTCCAGGGCAGACCGGGGAGCTGTTTTTT. It translates as CSASRSPGQTGELFF. The chain was built from TRBV20-1 and TRBJ2-2; TRBD1 is perhaps the D gene, given 5 matching bases. The germline V gene (reference sequence) yields DFQATT for CDR1 and SNEGSKA for CDR2. There are 15 amino acids in the CDR3, from cysteine to phenylalanine inclusive. Only the CDR3 portion is preserved as DNA: 45 bases, with reading frame beginning at the first base. The V end loses 3 bases and the J end loses 5 bases, and a stretch of 16 bases separates them.